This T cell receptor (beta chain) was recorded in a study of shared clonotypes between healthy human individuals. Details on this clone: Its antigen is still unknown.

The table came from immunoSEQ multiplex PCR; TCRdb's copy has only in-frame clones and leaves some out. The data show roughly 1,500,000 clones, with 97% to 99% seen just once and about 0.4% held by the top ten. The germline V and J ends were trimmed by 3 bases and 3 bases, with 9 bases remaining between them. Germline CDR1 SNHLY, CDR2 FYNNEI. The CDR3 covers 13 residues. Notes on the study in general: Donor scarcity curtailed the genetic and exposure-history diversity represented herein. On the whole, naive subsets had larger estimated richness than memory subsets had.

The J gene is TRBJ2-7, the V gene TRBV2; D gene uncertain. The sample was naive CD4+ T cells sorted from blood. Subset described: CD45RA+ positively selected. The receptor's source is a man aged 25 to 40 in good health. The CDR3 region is CASSESDLYEQYF. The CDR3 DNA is TGTGCCAGCAGTGAGTCTGACCTCTACGAGCAGTACTTC.